This T cell receptor beta chain was captured in a study of neurological immune-mediated disorders. Turning to the study itself: Of the 34 patients who had multiple sclerosis, around 30 had the relapsing-remitting form and 3 had the secondary progressive form.

CDR1 and CDR2 from the germline V gene are SGHVS and FNYEAQ. The CDR3 sequence is 17 residues long. V trimming: 4 bases; J trimming: 2 bases; junction bases outside the gene matches: 10. The method for making cDNA was 5'RACE, and it used 10-nucleotide random UMIs. Using its own MiXCR run on the 5' RACE reads, TCRdb lists one record per CDR3 protein. The sample yields over 45,000 distinct CDR3 sequences, about 5.6% seen once. This clonotype was picked up many times. Its specificity is not known. Study-wide results and limits: Levels of TCR clonal expansion peaked in HTLV-1-associated myelopathy and reached their lowest in multiple sclerosis, under those of healthy controls.

The sequenced material came from CD4+ T cells from blood. The origin of this receptor is a woman between 18 and 29 years old with multiple sclerosis. V and J are TRBV7-6 and TRBJ2-3; TRBD1 matches 9 bases. CDR3 nucleotide sequence: TGTGCCAGCAGCTCAGCCGGGACAGGGTACATCACAGATACGCAGTATTTT. Residues: CASSSAGTGYITDTQYF.